A single sample is the source of the 2 T cell receptor beta chains below, sequenced in a study of graft-versus-host responses after intestinal transplantation. TCRdb's copy holds only in-frame clones and misses some; the assay was immunoSEQ multiplex PCR. The data contain tens of thousands of clones, roughly 80% of them singletons. The material sequenced was PBMCs, taken around 29 days after intestinal transplant. All receptors come from a human patient who received an intestinal transplant, so some T cells may come from the graft donor.

The chain couples TRBV28 to TRBJ2-7, with D perhaps TRBD2 (6 bases). The length of the CDR3 is 11 residues. Trimming pared 6 bases from V and 6 bases from J, leaving 9 bases between. Per germline, CDR1 MDHEN and CDR2 SYDVKM. CDR3 loop: CASSSGLEQYF. In nucleotides, the CDR3 is TGTGCCAGCAGCTCGGGACTCGAGCAGTACTTC.

The chain recombines TRBV28 with TRBJ2-6, with TRBD2 matching 15 bases. The CDR3 covers 17 residues. Unmatched junction bases numbered 3, after V lost 6 bases and J lost 3 bases. Germline V gene sequence: CDR1 MDHEN, CDR2 SYDVKM. The chain's CDR3 is CASRSGLAGGGANVLTF. CDR3 DNA: TGTGCCAGCAGATCGGGACTAGCGGGAGGTGGGGCCAACGTCCTGACTTTC.